A single sample gave rise to the 24 T cell receptor beta chains below, sequenced in a study of T-cell reconstitution after alpha-beta-depleted transplantation in children. Unique molecular identifiers were built into the TCRbeta library. TCRdb ran MiXCR on the PCR reads and lists one entry per CDR3 protein. The sample lists approximately 190,000 distinct CDR3 sequences, 5% to 6.5% occurring once. This sample comprised PBMCs, obtained before TCRalphabeta/CD19-depleted stem cell transplant. The receptors derive from a girl under three years old with combined immunodeficiency, due to receive a stem cell transplant.

In this sample, this clonotype turned up many times. The chain is built from TRBV4-1 and TRBJ2-2; D remains ambiguous. Trimming left V 3 bases short and J 1 base short, with 3 bases between. CDR1 and CDR2 (germline): MGHRA, YSYEKL. The CDR3 has 13 residues. The CDR3 protein is CASSHRNTGELFF. CDR3 nucleotide sequence: TGCGCCAGCAGCCATCGGAACACCGGGGAGCTGTTTTTT.

This clonotype was counted many times. The chain has TRBV12-3 or TRBV12-4 and TRBJ1-4; TRBD1 matches 7 bases. The CDR3 covers 15 residues. J gave up 4 bases and V 5 bases, and 7 bases lay outside the gene matches. CDR3: CASSPPGQYNEKLFF. The CDR3, as DNA: TGTGCCAGCAGTCCTCCGGGACAGTATAATGAAAAACTGTTTTTT.

This clonotype was detected ten times or more. The rearrangement uses TRBV29-1 and TRBJ1-1, with D unclear. The CDR3 spans 14 residues. In germline, CDR1 is SQVTM, CDR2 ANQGSEA. The V end was cut by 6 bases, the J end by 5 bases, with 19 bases between. CDR3 sequence: CSVDRSWGGTEAFF. The CDR3 nucleotides are TGCAGCGTCGACCGGAGTTGGGGAGGAACTGAAGCTTTCTTT.

This clonotype was recorded at least ten times. V usage is TRBV12-3 or TRBV12-4 and J usage is TRBJ2-5; TRBD1 agrees at 7 bases. V gave up 4 bases and J gave up 0 bases; unmatched junction bases: 2. The CDR3 is 14 amino acids. This chain's CDR3 is CASSSGQNQETQYF. DNA for the CDR3: TGTGCCAGCAGTTCGGGACAGAACCAAGAGACCCAGTACTTC.

This clonotype was seen at least ten times. A read error may account for a junction end that differs from germline. The rearrangement joins TRBV7-7 to TRBJ2-2; D may be TRBD2 (5 bases). CDR1 is SSHAT and CDR2 is FNYEAQ in the germline V gene (reference sequence). The CDR3 sequence is 12 residues long. The CDR3 protein is CASRTGTGELFF. The CDR3 DNA reads TGTGCTAGCAGGACGGGGACCGGGGAGCTGTTTTTT.

This clonotype was counted ten times or more. This chain connects TRBV7-6 to TRBJ2-7, with a tentative D call TRBD2 (6 bases). CDR3 length equals 15 residues. Germline V gene data show CDR1 as SGHVS and CDR2 as FNYEAQ. Trimming left V 4 bases short and J 5 bases short, with 18 bases between. This CDR3 is CASSYRRELWDEQYF. The CDR3 coding sequence is TGTGCCAGCAGCTACCGCCGGGAGCTTTGGGACGAGCAGTACTTC.

This clonotype came up many times. The V and J genes are TRBV12-3 or TRBV12-4 and TRBJ2-1; no definite D call. The CDR3 covers 12 residues. Trimming pared 2 bases from V and 10 bases from J, leaving 9 bases between. The CDR3, as DNA: TGTGCCAGCAGTTTACCGGTCGGGGAGCAGTTCTTC. Protein product: CASSLPVGEQFF.

This clonotype was observed at least ten times. The CDR3 nucleotides are TGCGCCAGCAGCCAAGTTGGTGGGGTCGGAGAGCTGTTTTTT. Its translation is CASSQVGGVGELFF. V gene TRBV4-1 combines with J gene TRBJ2-2, with unresolved D. V lost 1 base to trimming and J lost 11 bases, with 14 bases between them. This CDR3 contains 14 residues. The germline CDR1 and CDR2 sequences are MGHRA and YSYEKL.

This clonotype came up many times. The chain recombines TRBV11-2 with TRBJ1-5; D unresolved. The CDR3 sequence is 15 residues long. The germline V gene has CDR1 SGHAT and CDR2 FQNNGV. V shed 2 bases and J shed 4 bases, with 12 bases lying between them. The DNA for the CDR3 is TGTGCCAGCAGCTTAACCGTGGTCGGGAATCAGCCCCAGCATTTT. Amino acids: CASSLTVVGNQPQHF.

This clonotype was recorded many times. The rearrangement joins TRBV4-2 to TRBJ1-4; no clear D gene. The ends were cut back, 0 bases at V and 4 bases at J, with 9 bases in the middle. Germline lookup yields CDR1 LGHNA and CDR2 YNFKEQ. The CDR3 has 15 residues. CDR3 bases: TGTGCCAGCAGCCAAGACGGGCCGGTTAATGAAAAACTGTTTTTT. This translates into CASSQDGPVNEKLFF.

This clonotype was counted many times. The V and J genes are TRBV20-1 and TRBJ2-7; TRBD2 agrees at 10 bases. This CDR3 is built from 14 residues. Germline CDR1 and CDR2: DFQATT and SNEGSKA (reference sequence). V gave up 5 bases and J gave up 4 bases; unmatched junction bases: 8. CDR3 loop: CSAHELAGLYEQYF. DNA of the CDR3: TGCAGTGCTCACGAACTAGCGGGGTTGTACGAGCAGTACTTC.

This clonotype showed up many times. The V gene is TRBV29-1, the J gene TRBJ1-1; weak D call: TRBD1 (6 bases). CDR3 length: 14 residues. Trimming took off 4 bases at V and 7 bases at J, with 19 bases between the two ends. The V gene's germline CDR1 is SQVTM and CDR2 ANQGSEA. CDR3 sequence: CSVVAGGGVFEAFF. CDR3 DNA sequence: TGCAGCGTTGTAGCGGGAGGGGGTGTGTTTGAAGCTTTCTTT.

This rearrangement joins TRBV2 to TRBJ2-1; the D is unclear. Deletions cut 7 bases from V and 3 bases from J, with 13 bases between. This CDR3 has 14 amino acids. Germline CDR1 is SNHLY and CDR2 is FYNNEI. In DNA, the CDR3 is TGTGCCAGCAATTCTGCCCCTGGCTACAATGAGCAGTTCTTC. The encoded protein is CASNSAPGYNEQFF. The full variable domain, completed using reference TRBV2 and TRBJ2-1, is EPEVTQTPSHQVTQMGQEVILRCVPISNHLYFYWYRQILGQKVEFLVSFYNNEISEKSEIFDDQFSVERPDGSNFTLKIRSTKLEDSAMYFCASNSAPGYNEQFFGPGTRLTVL.

This clonotype was observed many times. The J gene is TRBJ1-2, the V gene TRBV27; 9 positions agree with TRBD1. CDR1 and CDR2 (germline): MNHEY, SMNVEV (reference sequence). The length of the CDR3 is 13 residues. Trimming took 3 bases from V and 8 from J; bases not matched to a gene: 4. CDR3 protein: CASSFTGGSGYTF. The CDR3 DNA is TGTGCCAGCAGTTTCACAGGGGGCAGCGGCTACACCTTC.

In this sample, this clonotype turned up many times. The chain carries TRBV11-2 and TRBJ1-2; D is uncertain. Germline CDR1 and CDR2: SGHAT and FQNNGV. The CDR3 runs 15 residues. The V end was cut by 1 base, the J end by 1 base, with 10 bases between. The CDR3 DNA is TGTGCCAGCAGCTTAGGAGGCGCGGATAACTATGGCTACACCTTC. This encodes CASSLGGADNYGYTF.

This clonotype was recorded at least ten times. CDR3 sequence: CASSSLQGANSPLHF. CDR3 DNA: TGTGCCAGCAGCTCCTTGCAGGGAGCTAATTCACCCCTCCACTTT. V gene TRBV7-9 combines with J gene TRBJ1-6; D is perhaps TRBD1 (5 bases). Looked up from germline, CDR1 is SEHNR and CDR2 is FQNEAQ (reference sequence). The CDR3 covers 15 residues. V lost 4 bases, J lost 6 bases, and 13 bases lay in between.

The rearrangement joins TRBV4-1 to TRBJ2-7; D is possibly TRBD1 (6 bases). The CDR3 extends over 15 amino acids. Per the germline V gene, CDR1 is MGHRA and CDR2 is YSYEKL. V was trimmed by 1 base and J by 3 bases, leaving 13 bases between them. The DNA of the CDR3 is TGCGCCAGCAGCCAAGTAGCCGGACAGAGCTACGAGCAGTACTTC. Amino acid sequence: CASSQVAGQSYEQYF.

This clonotype has at least ten counts. V is TRBV28 and J is TRBJ2-7, with TRBD1 matching 11 bases. Trimming cost V 6 bases and J 3 bases; bases outside gene matches: 7. CDR1 and CDR2 (germline): MDHEN, SYDVKM. The CDR3 consists of 15 residues. In DNA, the CDR3 is TGTGCCAGCAGAAAGACCGGGACAGGGGGCTACGAGCAGTACTTC. Translated, it gives CASRKTGTGGYEQYF.

Many counts were recorded for this clonotype. This chain uses TRBV20-1 with TRBJ2-1, with 7 bases identical to TRBD2. The CDR3 covers 15 residues. The J segment lost 2 bases and the V segment lost 4 bases, leaving 8 bases of the junction unmatched. Per germline, CDR1 DFQATT and CDR2 SNEGSKA (reference sequence). The CDR3 sequence is CSAIYQAGTYNEQFF. CDR3 bases: TGCAGTGCTATCTATCAAGCGGGGACCTACAATGAGCAGTTCTTC.

This clonotype was observed many times. The chain joins TRBV11-2 to TRBJ2-1; the D gene is possibly TRBD2 (6 bases). CDR3 length equals 19 residues. V lost 3 bases to trimming and J lost 2 bases, with 23 bases between them. From germline, CDR1 is SGHAT and CDR2 FQNNGV. The CDR3 DNA is TGTGCCAGCAGCTTTTGGCTAGCGAAACGGGAGAGTACCTACAATGAGCAGTTCTTC. This gives the protein CASSFWLAKRESTYNEQFF.

This clonotype was picked up a small number of times. The rearrangement uses TRBV20-1 and TRBJ2-7, with 9 positions matching TRBD1. Germline CDR1 DFQATT, CDR2 SNEGSKA (reference sequence). J gave up 3 bases and V 2 bases, and 5 bases lay outside the gene matches. The CDR3 covers 14 residues. The CDR3 sequence is CSARNRDRVYEQYF. In nucleotides, the CDR3 is TGCAGTGCTAGAAACCGGGACAGGGTCTACGAGCAGTACTTC.

This clonotype showed up many times. The chain links TRBV20-1 to TRBJ2-2, with a weak D call TRBD2 (6 bases). V lost 4 bases and J 4 bases, leaving 19 bases between the germline ends. CDR3 length: 16 amino acids. The germline CDR1 and CDR2 sequences are DFQATT and SNEGSKA (reference sequence). The CDR3 sequence: CSATPGTQDRTGELFF. The CDR3 DNA reads as TGCAGTGCTACTCCTGGGACTCAAGACCGCACCGGGGAGCTGTTTTTT.

This clonotype was counted many times. The chain couples TRBV7-9 to TRBJ2-1, with D unclear. Germline CDR1 and CDR2: SEHNR and FQNEAQ (reference sequence). V lost 0 bases and J 8 bases, leaving 14 bases between the germline ends. The CDR3 has 15 amino acids. The CDR3 region has the DNA TGTGCCAGCAGCTTAGCGCAAGGTAGTAGGCATGAGCAGTTCTTC. Translation: CASSLAQGSRHEQFF.

This clonotype came up many times. The rearrangement uses TRBV5-8 and TRBJ1-1; D is perhaps TRBD1 (5 bases). Trimming took off 6 bases at V and 1 base at J, with 10 bases between the two ends. CDR1 is SGHTS and CDR2 is YDEGEE in the germline V gene. CDR3 size: 13 residues. The CDR3 loop is CASTIGANTEAFF. CDR3 nucleotides: TGTGCCAGCACCATTGGGGCGAACACTGAAGCTTTCTTT.